The 9 T cell receptor beta chains reported below all come from one sample, sequenced in a study of T cells in localized non-small cell lung cancer (TCRdb year 2020). The library relied on the immunoSEQ multiplex PCR assay. TCRdb mirrors the immuneACCESS table, restricted to in-frame sequences. Some clones are absent from its copies; in checked studies, under half trace to an unresolved V gene, and the reason for the others is unknown. Counted in this sample were approximately 1,300 clones; less than 30% of them appeared once. Together, the top ten hold less than 9% of the sample. Source: normal lung tissue next to the tumor, taken before any cancer treatment. Source of these receptors: a male donor aged 60 or older with stage II lung adenocarcinoma.

This clone has just a few counts. The rearrangement uses TRBV6-8 and TRBJ2-5; D might be TRBD1 (5 bases). Trimming removed 10 bases at V and 5 bases at J, with 17 bases between. Per the germline V gene, CDR1 is MNHGY and CDR2 is SAAAGT. This CDR3 has 13 residues. CDR3 sequence reads: CAIKGQGWETQYF. The CDR3 DNA sequence: TGTGCCATCAAGGGGCAGGGATGGGAGACCCAGTACTTC.

The table lists this clone with a count of one. J is TRBJ2-5 and V is TRBV29-1; 8 nucleotides line up with TRBD2. Germline values: CDR1 SQVTM, CDR2 ANQGSEA. The CDR3 has 14 residues. V lost 6 bases, J lost 7 bases, and 13 bases stayed unmatched. This CDR3 is CSVDPGGLGGTQYF. Written as DNA, the CDR3 is TGCAGCGTCGACCCCGGGGGACTAGGCGGGACCCAGTACTTC.

The J gene is TRBJ2-7, the V gene TRBV30; D may match TRBD1 or TRBD2 (5 bases each). Deletions cut 1 base from V and 2 bases from J, with 6 bases between. The CDR3 consists of 12 residues. Per germline, CDR1 GTSNPN and CDR2 SVGIG (reference sequence). CDR3 sequence (DNA): TGTGCCTGGAGTGGGGGGACCTACGAGCAGTACTTC. Protein sequence: CAWSGGTYEQYF.

V usage is TRBV7-5 and J usage is TRBJ2-2; TRBD1 reflects the table's D call only, with no check against the DNA. TRBV7-5 is shown as a pseudogene. The CDR3 loop spans 14 amino acids. Here the CDR3 DNA reads TGTGCCACCCAGGGGCCCGCGAACACCGGGGAGCTGTTTTTT. Protein: CATQGPANTGELFF.

V usage is TRBV28 and J usage is TRBJ2-3, with no clear D. V was trimmed by 2 bases and J by 5 bases, leaving 11 bases between them. The CDR3 runs 14 residues. CDR1 MDHEN and CDR2 SYDVKM come from the germline V gene. The CDR3 here is CASSLASPLDTQYF. CDR3 nucleotide sequence: TGTGCCAGCAGTTTAGCCTCGCCCTTAGATACGCAGTATTTT.

This clone is judged medium-sized. The chain employs TRBV11-3 and TRBJ2-2; D is uncertain. Germline assignment: CDR1 SGHNT and CDR2 YENEEA. The CDR3 extends over 15 amino acids. V lost 6 bases to trimming and J lost 0 bases, with 11 bases between them. The CDR3 loop is CASSFGRTNTGELFF. CDR3 DNA: TGTGCCAGCAGTTTCGGACGGACGAACACCGGGGAGCTGTTTTTT.

This clone turned up a few times. The junction differs from germline at one of its ends, possibly a read error. The chain couples TRBV6-8 to TRBJ1-1; D gene uncertain. The CDR3 loop spans 13 amino acids. CDR1 and CDR2 (germline): MNHGY, SAAAGT. CDR3 residues: CASSDSKGTEAFF. In DNA form, the CDR3 reads TGTGCCAGCAGTGACTCGAAAGGCACTGAAGCTTTCTTT.

This clone was observed a handful of times. The rearrangement uses TRBV4-1 and TRBJ1-4; D unclear. This CDR3 is built from 13 residues. Between the trimmed V and J ends, which lost 1 base and 8 bases, there was a span of 8 bases. The V gene's germline CDR1 is MGHRA and CDR2 YSYEKL. CDR3 in DNA: TGCGCCAGCAGCCAAGCGGGTGGCGAAAAACTGTTTTTT. It specifies CASSQAGGEKLFF.

This chain connects TRBV2 to TRBJ1-1; possibly TRBD1 for D (6 bases). This CDR3 region has 12 residues. In germline, CDR1 is SNHLY, CDR2 FYNNEI. The V gene lost 6 bases and the J gene lost 5 bases, with 10 bases spanning the gap. The CDR3 DNA reads as TGTGCCAGCAGGGGAGGGGGGACTGAAGCTTTCTTT. Protein product: CASRGGGTEAFF.